This T cell receptor (beta chain) appears in the sequencing data of a study of T cell responses to AZD1222 COVID-19 vaccine. Libraries were prepared by immunoSEQ multiplex PCR; TCRdb keeps only in-frame clonotypes and omits some of them. This sample carries 20,000 to 30,000 clones, about 90% of them seen once, and the ten largest clones take about 2.7%. Trimming at V came to 2 bases and at J to 2 bases, leaving 4 bases not matched to a gene. The CDR3 totals 15 residues. Germline V gene data show CDR1 as SGHNT and CDR2 as YYREEE (reference sequence). The rearrangement uses TRBV5-4 and TRBJ1-1; 9 bases agree with TRBD1. This specimen was peripheral blood, taken 28 days after the second AZD1222 dose. The sequence derives from an adult who received the AZD1222 COVID-19 vaccine. For the CDR3, the DNA is TGTGCCAGCAGCTTACCGGGACAGGGTAACACTGAAGCTTTCTTT. It codes for CASSLPGQGNTEAFF.